This TCR beta chain comes out of a study of cytomegalovirus exposure and HLA in healthy donors. Concerning this clone: Its specificity is unknown.

All the people who gave samples were healthy bone marrow donors. The PCR employed 60 Vbeta primers together with 13 Jbeta primers. Only in-frame clones appear in the TCRdb table, and some are missing; sequencing was by immunoSEQ multiplex PCR. This sample has more than 140,000 clones, with about 77% found just once. Broader study findings: As was reported, the HLA-A and HLA-B alleles of most subjects were accurately predicted from TCR beta sequences.

This sequence was found in a female donor in good health and CMV-seronegative. Specimen: PBMCs.

The CDR3 DNA reads as TGTGCCAGCAGCTTAGACGTGGCTAACCAGCGCACCGGGGAGCTGTTTTTT. Protein sequence: CASSLDVANQRTGELFF. J is TRBJ2-2 and V is TRBV13; D ambiguous. The CDR3 totals 17 residues. The germline V and J ends were trimmed by 1 base and 4 bases, with 16 bases remaining between them. Germline V gene sequence: CDR1 PRHDT, CDR2 FYEKMQ (reference sequence). Supplemented by reference TRBV13 and TRBJ2-2, the full variable domain reads AAGVIQSPRHLIKEKRETATLKCYPIPRHDTVYWYQQGPGQDPQFLISFYEKMQSDKGSIPDRFSAQQFSDYHSELNMSSLELGDSALYFCASSLDVANQRTGELFFGEGSRLTVL.